This TCR beta chain was obtained from a study of blood T cell repertoires in COVID-19. The overall study: Samples taken during acute and convalescent COVID-19 were collected in the United States, Italy and Spain. The cDNA or gDNA used as material had been derived from T cells, B-cell-depleted T cells, or PBMCs.

Original processing notes: Cell counts per sample came from amplifying reference gene primers. Using immunoSEQ multiplex PCR, the repertoire was profiled, and TCRdb retains in-frame clones only, with some absent. The V and J calls and clone size are taken from that table; D and trimming were inferred from the DNA. Here the sample spans around 100,000 clones, 70% to 90% being singletons. The source of this sequence is a human donor in a cohort sampled during active COVID-19. The sample consisted of peripheral blood.

CDR3 nucleotide sequence: TGCAGTGCTAGCGGGAGCTACGAGCAGTACTTC. Protein: CSASGSYEQYF. The chain uses TRBV20-1 and TRBJ2-7, with D possibly TRBD2 on 6 matching bases. Per germline, CDR1 DFQATT and CDR2 SNEGSKA (reference sequence). V gave up 3 bases and J gave up 3 bases, with 6 bases separating them. The CDR3 spans 11 residues.